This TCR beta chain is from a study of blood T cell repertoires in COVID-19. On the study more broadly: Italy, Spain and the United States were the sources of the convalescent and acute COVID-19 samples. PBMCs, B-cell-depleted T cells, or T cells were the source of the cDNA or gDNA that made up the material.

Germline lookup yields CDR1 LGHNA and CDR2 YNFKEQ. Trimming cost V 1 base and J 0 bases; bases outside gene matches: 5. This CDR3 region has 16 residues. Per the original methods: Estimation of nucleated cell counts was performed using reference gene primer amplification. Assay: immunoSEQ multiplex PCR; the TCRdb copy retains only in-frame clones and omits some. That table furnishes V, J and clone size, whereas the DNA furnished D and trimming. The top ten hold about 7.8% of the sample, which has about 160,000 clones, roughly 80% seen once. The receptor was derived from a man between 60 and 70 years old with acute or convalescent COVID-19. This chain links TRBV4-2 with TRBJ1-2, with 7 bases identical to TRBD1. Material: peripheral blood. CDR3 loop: CASSQADRVSNYGYTF. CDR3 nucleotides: TGTGCCAGCAGCCAAGCAGACAGGGTGTCTAACTATGGCTACACCTTC.